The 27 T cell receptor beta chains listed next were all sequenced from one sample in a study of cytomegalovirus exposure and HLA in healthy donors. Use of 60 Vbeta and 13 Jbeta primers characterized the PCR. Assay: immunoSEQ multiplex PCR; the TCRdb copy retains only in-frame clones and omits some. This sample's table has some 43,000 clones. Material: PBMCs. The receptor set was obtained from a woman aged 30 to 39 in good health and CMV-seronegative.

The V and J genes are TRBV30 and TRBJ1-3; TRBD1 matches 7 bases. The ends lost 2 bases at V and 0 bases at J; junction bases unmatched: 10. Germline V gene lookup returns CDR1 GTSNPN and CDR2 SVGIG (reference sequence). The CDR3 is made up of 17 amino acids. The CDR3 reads CAWSTSRTGYSGNTIYF. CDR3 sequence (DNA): TGTGCCTGGAGTACTTCAAGGACAGGCTACTCTGGAAACACCATATATTTT.

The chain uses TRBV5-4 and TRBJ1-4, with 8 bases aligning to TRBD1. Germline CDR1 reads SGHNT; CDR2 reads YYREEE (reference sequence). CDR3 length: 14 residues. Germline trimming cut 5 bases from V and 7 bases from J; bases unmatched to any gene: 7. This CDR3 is CASSPQGAGEKLFF. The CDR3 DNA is TGTGCCAGCAGTCCTCAGGGGGCGGGTGAAAAACTGTTTTTT.

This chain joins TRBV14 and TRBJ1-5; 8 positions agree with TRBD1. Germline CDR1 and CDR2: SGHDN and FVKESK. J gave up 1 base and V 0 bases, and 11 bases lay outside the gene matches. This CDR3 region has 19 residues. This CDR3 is CASSQDQCDRGKSNQPQHF. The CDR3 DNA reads TGTGCCAGCAGCCAAGATCAGTGTGACAGGGGAAAGAGCAATCAGCCCCAGCATTTT.

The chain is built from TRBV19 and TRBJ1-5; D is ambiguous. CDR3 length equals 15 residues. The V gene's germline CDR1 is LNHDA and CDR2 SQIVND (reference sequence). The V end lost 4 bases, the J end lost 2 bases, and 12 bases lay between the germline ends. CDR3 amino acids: CASSRGDKGNQPQHF. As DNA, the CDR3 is TGTGCCAGTAGTAGGGGAGATAAGGGCAATCAGCCCCAGCATTTT.

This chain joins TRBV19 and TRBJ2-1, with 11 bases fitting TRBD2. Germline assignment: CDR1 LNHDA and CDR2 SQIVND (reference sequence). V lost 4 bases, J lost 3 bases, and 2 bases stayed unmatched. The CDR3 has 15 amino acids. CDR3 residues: CASSKTSGDYNEQFF. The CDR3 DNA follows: TGTGCCAGTAGTAAGACTAGCGGGGACTACAATGAGCAGTTCTTC.

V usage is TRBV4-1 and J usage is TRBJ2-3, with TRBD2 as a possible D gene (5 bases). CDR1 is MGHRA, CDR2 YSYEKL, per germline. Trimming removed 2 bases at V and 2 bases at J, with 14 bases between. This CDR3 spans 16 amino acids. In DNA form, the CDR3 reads TGCGCCAGCAGCCAACAGGACGGGGAGTACACAGATACGCAGTATTTT. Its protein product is CASSQQDGEYTDTQYF.

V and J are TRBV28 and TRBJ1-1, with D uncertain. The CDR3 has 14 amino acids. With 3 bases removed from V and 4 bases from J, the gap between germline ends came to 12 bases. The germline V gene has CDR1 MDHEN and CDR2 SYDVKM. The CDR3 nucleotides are TGTGCCAGCAGTTTGCGGCCCTCGGGCACTGAAGCTTTCTTT. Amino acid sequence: CASSLRPSGTEAFF.

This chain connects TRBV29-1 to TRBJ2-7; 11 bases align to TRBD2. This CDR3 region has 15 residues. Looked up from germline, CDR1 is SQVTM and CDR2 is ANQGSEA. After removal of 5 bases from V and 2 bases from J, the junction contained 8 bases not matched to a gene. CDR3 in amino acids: CSVTNSGRATYEQYF. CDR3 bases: TGCAGCGTTACGAATAGCGGGAGGGCAACCTACGAGCAGTACTTC.

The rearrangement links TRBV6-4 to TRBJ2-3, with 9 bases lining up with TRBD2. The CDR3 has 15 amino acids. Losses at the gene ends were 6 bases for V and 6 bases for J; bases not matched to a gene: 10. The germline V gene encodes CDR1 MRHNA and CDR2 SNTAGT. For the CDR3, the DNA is TGTGCCAGCAGCCCTATAGCGGGAGCGGGGGATACGCAGTATTTT. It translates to CASSPIAGAGDTQYF.

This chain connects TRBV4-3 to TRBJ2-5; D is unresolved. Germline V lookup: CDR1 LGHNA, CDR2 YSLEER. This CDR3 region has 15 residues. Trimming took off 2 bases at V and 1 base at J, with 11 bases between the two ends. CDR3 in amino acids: CASSQKLSPQETQYF. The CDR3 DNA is TGCGCCAGCAGCCAAAAACTTAGCCCCCAAGAGACCCAGTACTTC.

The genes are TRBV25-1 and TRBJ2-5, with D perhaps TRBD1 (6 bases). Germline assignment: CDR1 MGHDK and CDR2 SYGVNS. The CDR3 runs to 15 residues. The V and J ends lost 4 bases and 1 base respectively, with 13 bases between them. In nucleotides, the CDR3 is TGTGCCAGCAGTGGGGGACAAAGCCGCCAAGAGACCCAGTACTTC. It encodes CASSGGQSRQETQYF.

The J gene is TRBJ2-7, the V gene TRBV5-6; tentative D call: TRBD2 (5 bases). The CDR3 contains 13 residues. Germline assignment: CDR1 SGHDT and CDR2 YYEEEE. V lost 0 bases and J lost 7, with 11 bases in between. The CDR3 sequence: CASSLAGSREQYF. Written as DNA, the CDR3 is TGTGCCAGCAGCTTGGCGGGATCTCGGGAGCAGTACTTC.

CDR3 protein: CASSQGYRTNYGYTF. CDR3 DNA: TGCGCCAGCAGCCAAGGTTACAGAACTAACTATGGCTACACCTTC. The genes are TRBV4-3 and TRBJ1-2; D is ambiguous. Germline loops: CDR1 LGHNA, CDR2 YSLEER. This CDR3 is built from 15 residues. V was cut by 1 base and J by 0 bases, with 9 bases left in between.

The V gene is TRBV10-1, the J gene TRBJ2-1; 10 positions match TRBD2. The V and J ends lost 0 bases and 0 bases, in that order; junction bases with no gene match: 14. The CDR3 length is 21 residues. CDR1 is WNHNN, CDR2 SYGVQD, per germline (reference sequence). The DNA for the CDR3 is TGCGCCAGCAGTGAGTCCGGGCTAGCGGGAGAGGAATTGGGCTCCTACAATGAGCAGTTCTTC. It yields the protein CASSESGLAGEELGSYNEQFF.

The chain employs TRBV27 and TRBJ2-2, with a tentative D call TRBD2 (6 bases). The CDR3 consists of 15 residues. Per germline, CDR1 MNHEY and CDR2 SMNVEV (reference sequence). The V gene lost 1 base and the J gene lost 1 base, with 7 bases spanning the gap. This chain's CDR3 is CASSLYSGNTGELFF. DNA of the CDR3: TGTGCCAGCAGTTTATATAGCGGGAACACCGGGGAGCTGTTTTTT.

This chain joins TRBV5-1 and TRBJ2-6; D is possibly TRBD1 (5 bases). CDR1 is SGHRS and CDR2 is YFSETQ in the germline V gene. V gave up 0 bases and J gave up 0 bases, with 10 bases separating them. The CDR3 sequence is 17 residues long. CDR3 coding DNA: TGCGCCAGCAGCTTGGGCAGGGTTCGCTCTGGGGCCAACGTCCTGACTTTC. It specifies CASSLGRVRSGANVLTF. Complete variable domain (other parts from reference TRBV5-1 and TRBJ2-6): KAGVTQTPRYLIKTRGQQVTLSCSPISGHRSVSWYQQTPGQGLQFLFEYFSETQRNKGNFPGRFSGRQFSNSRSEMNVSTLELGDSALYLCASSLGRVRSGANVLTFGAGSRLTVL.

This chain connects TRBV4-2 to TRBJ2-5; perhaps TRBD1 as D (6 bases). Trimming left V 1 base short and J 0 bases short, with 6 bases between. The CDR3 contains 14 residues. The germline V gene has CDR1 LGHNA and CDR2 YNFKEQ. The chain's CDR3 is CASSQGTDQETQYF. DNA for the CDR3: TGTGCCAGCAGCCAAGGGACAGACCAAGAGACCCAGTACTTC.

CDR3 sequence reads: CASSMGGVETQYF. The CDR3 coding sequence is TGTGCCAGCAGCATGGGGGGGGTAGAGACCCAGTACTTC. The V gene is TRBV11-2, the J gene TRBJ2-5; TRBD2 matches at 7 bases. The CDR3 contains 13 residues. The germline CDR1 and CDR2 sequences are SGHAT and FQNNGV. With 5 bases clipped from V and 4 bases from J, the junction kept 4 bases outside the gene matches.

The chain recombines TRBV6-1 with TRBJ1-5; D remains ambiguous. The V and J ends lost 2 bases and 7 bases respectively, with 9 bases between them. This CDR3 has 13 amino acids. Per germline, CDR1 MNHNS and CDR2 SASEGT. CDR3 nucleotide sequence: TGTGCCAGCAGTGAAACTGTCCCCCAGCCCCAGCATTTT. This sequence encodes CASSETVPQPQHF.

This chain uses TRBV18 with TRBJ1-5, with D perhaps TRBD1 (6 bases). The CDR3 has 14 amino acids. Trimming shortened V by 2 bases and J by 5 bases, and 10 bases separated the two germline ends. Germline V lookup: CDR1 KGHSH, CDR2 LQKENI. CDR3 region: CASSPSGGDQPQHF. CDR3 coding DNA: TGTGCCAGCTCACCATCGGGGGGCGATCAGCCCCAGCATTTT.

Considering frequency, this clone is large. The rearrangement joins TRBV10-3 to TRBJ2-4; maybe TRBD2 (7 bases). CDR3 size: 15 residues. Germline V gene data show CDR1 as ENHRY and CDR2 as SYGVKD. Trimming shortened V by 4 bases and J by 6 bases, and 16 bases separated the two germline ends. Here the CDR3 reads CAISGGGGSTNIQYF. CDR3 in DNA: TGTGCCATCAGTGGAGGGGGGGGCTCCACAAACATTCAGTACTTC.

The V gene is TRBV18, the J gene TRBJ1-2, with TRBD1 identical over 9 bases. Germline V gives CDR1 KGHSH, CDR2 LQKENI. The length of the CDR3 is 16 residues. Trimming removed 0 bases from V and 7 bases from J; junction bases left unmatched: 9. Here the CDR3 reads CASSPPGTGKVGGYTF. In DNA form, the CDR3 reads TGTGCCAGCTCACCACCAGGGACAGGGAAAGTAGGTGGCTACACCTTC.

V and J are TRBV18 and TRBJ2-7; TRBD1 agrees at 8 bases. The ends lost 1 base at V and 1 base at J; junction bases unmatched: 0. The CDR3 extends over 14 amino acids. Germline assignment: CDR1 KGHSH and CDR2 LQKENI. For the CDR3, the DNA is TGTGCCAGCTCACCACGGGACAGGTCCTACGAGCAGTACTTC. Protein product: CASSPRDRSYEQYF.

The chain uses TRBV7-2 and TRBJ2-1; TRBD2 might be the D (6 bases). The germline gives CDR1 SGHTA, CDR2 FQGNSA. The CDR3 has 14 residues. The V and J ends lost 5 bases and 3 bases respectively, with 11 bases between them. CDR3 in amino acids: CASSNGGFYNEQFF. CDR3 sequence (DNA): TGTGCCAGCAGCAATGGGGGGTTCTACAATGAGCAGTTCTTC.

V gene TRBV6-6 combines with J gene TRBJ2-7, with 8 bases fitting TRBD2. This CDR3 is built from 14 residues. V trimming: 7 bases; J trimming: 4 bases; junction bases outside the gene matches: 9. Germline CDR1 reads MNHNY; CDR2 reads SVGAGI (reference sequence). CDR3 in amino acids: CASNSLAGSYEQYF. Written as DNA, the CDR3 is TGTGCCAGCAACTCTTTAGCGGGGTCTTACGAGCAGTACTTC.

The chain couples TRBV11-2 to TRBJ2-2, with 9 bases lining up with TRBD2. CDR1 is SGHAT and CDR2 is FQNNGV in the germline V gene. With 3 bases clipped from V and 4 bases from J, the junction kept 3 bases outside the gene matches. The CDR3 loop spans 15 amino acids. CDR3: CASSLWGLATGELFF. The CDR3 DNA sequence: TGTGCCAGCAGCTTGTGGGGACTAGCCACCGGGGAGCTGTTTTTT. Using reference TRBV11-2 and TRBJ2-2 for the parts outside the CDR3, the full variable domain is EAGVAQSPRYKIIEKRQSVAFWCNPISGHATLYWYQQILGQGPKLLIQFQNNGVVDDSQLPKDRFSAERLKGVDSTLKIQPAKLEDSAVYLCASSLWGLATGELFFGEGSRLTVL.

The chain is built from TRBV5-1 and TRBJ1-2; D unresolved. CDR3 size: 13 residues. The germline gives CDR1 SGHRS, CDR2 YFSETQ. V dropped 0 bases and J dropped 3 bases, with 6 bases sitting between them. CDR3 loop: CASSLGRDYGYTF. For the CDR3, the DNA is TGCGCCAGCAGCTTGGGTCGGGACTATGGCTACACCTTC.